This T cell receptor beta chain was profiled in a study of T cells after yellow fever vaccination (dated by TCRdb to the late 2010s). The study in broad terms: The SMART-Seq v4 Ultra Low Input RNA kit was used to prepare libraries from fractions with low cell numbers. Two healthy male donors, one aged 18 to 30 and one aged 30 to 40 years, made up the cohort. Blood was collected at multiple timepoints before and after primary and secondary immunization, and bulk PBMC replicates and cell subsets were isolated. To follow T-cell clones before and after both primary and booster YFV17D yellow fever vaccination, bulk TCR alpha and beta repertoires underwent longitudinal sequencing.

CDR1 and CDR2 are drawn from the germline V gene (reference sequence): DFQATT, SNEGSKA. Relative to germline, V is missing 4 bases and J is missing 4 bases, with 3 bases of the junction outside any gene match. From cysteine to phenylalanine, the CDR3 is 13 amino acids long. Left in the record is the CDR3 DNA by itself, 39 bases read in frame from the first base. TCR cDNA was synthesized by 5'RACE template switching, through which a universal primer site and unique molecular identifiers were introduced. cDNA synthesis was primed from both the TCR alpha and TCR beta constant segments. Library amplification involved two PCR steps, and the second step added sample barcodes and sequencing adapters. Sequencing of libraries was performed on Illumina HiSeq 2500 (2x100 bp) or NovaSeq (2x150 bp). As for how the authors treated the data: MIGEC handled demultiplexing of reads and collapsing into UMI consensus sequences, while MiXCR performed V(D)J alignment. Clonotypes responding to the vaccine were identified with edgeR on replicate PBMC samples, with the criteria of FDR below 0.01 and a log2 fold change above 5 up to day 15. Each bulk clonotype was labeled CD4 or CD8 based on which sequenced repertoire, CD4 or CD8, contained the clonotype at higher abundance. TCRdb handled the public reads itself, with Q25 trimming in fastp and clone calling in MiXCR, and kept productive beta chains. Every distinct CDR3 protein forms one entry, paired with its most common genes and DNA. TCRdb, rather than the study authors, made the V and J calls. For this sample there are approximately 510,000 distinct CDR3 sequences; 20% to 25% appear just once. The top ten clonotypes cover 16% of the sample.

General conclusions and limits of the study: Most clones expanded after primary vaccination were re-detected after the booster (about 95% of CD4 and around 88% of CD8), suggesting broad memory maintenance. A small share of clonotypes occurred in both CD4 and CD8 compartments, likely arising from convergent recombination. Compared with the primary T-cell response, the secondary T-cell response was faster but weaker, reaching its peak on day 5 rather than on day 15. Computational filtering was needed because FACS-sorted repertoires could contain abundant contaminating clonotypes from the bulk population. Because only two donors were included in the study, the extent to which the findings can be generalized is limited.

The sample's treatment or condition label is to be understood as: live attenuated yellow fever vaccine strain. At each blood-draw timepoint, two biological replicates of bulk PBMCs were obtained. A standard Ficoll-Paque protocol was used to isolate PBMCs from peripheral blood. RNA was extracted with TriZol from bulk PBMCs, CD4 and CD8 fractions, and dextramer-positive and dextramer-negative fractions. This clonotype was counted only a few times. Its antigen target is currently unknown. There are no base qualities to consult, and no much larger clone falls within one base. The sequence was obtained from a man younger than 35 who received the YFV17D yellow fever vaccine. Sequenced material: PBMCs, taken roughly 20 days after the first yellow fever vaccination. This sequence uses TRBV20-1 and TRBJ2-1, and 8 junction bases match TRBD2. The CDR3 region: CSAKRGIYNEQFF. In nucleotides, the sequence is TGCAGTGCTAAGCGGGGGATATACAATGAGCAGTTCTTC.